The clone carrying this TCR beta chain was found a few times. Its antigen is still unknown. This record belongs to a study of cytomegalovirus exposure and HLA in healthy donors. Study results and limitations: Exclusion as indistinguishable affected some V segments, including TRBV6-2 and TRBV6-3. In an earlier analysis, productive rearrangement rates for most beta V segments clustered near 87% or 30%. Specificity of three CMV-associated chains for CMV antigens was verified in vitro. More than 15,000 TCR beta sequences were associated with HLA alleles at 0.05 false discovery rate in a later analysis.

The germline V gene has CDR1 SGHAT and CDR2 FQNNGV. V was pared by 0 bases and J by 4 bases, with 6 bases of the junction left unmatched. The CDR3 spans 16 residues. PCR used 60 Vbeta primers and 13 Jbeta primers. Some clones are missing from TCRdb's copy, which holds only in-frame ones; the method was immunoSEQ multiplex PCR. The sample has some 150,000 clones, about 76% seen once. The rearrangement links TRBV11-2 to TRBJ2-5; 9 bases map to TRBD2. Sequenced material: PBMCs. The sequence derives from a man aged 18-30 years in good health and CMV-seronegative. Written as DNA, the CDR3 is TGTGCCAGCAGCTTAGACCGGGCGGGGGGGTTAGAGACCCAGTACTTC. Its protein product is CASSLDRAGGLETQYF.